This is a list of T cell receptor beta chains from one sample in a study of blood T cell repertoires in COVID-19. Produced via immunoSEQ multiplex PCR; TCRdb's table is partial and in-frame only. This sample has some 280,000 clones, with approximately 80% found just once. Sequenced: peripheral blood. All receptors derive from a woman aged 45-59 years with active or convalescent COVID-19. CDR3s leave out the opening cysteine and the closing phenylalanine or tryptophan. The D gene is left open where the match is weak.

J: TRBJ2-7
D: NA
V: TRBV2
CDR3: ASSVYVPDGEQY

J: TRBJ1-1
D: TRBD1
V: TRBV5-5
CDR3: ASSPQTGLNTEAF

J: TRBJ2-3
D: TRBD2
V: TRBV28
CDR3: ASSLTAGGPTDTQY

J: TRBJ2-3
D: TRBD2
V: TRBV5-1
CDR3: ASSLAGTSGKDTQY

J: TRBJ2-7
D: NA
V: TRBV27
CDR3: ASSLVEGYEQY

J: TRBJ1-1
D: TRBD1
V: TRBV5-4
CDR3: ASRRTGEGLNTEAF

J: TRBJ2-1
D: TRBD1
V: TRBV20-1
CDR3: SASAQGQGIYNEQF

J: TRBJ2-2
D: TRBD2
V: TRBV5-6
CDR3: ASSPGGTSGGTGELF

J: TRBJ2-7
D: NA
V: TRBV29-1
CDR3: SVETVQNEQY

J: TRBJ1-1
D: TRBD1
V: TRBV6-5
CDR3: ASRRGQGTYEAF

J: TRBJ2-1
D: TRBD2
V: TRBV7-9
CDR3: ASSRLAGGYNEQF

J: TRBJ2-1
D: TRBD2
V: TRBV7-7
CDR3: ASSLAPGRLADYNEQF

J: TRBJ2-2
D: NA
V: TRBV11-2
CDR3: ASSSHRDSNTGELF

J: TRBJ1-6
D: TRBD1
V: TRBV11-1
CDR3: ASSFFPGQGTSPLH

J: TRBJ1-1
D: TRBD1
V: TRBV2
CDR3: ASSERTGVPSTEAF

J: TRBJ2-1
D: TRBD2
V: TRBV7-8
CDR3: ASLNGASGRIEQF

J: TRBJ1-5
D: NA
V: TRBV9
CDR3: ASSEGQDMQPQH

J: TRBJ2-7
D: NA
V: TRBV5-5
CDR3: ASSPRDLAYEQY

J: TRBJ2-5
D: TRBD2
V: TRBV3-1/TRBV3-2
CDR3: ASSPGVAGRETQY

J: TRBJ2-7
D: NA
V: TRBV9
CDR3: ASSVGQASYEQY

J: TRBJ2-2
D: NA
V: TRBV19
CDR3: ASRIRGANTGELF

J: TRBJ1-4
D: NA
V: TRBV5-1
CDR3: ASSLTVATNEKLF

J: TRBJ2-2
D: NA
V: TRBV19
CDR3: ASSIFAGSIAGELF

J: TRBJ2-3
D: NA
V: TRBV11-1
CDR3: ASSLRVVEDTQY

J: TRBJ2-2
D: TRBD1
V: TRBV2
CDR3: ASSEAPGTGTNTGELF

J: TRBJ2-7
D: NA
V: TRBV28
CDR3: ASSPPPAGNPSYEQY

J: TRBJ2-2
D: TRBD2
V: TRBV7-9
CDR3: ASSLFSTSAGELF

J: TRBJ2-3
D: TRBD2
V: TRBV11-3
CDR3: ASSSGLGGDTQY

J: TRBJ2-2
D: NA
V: TRBV6-6
CDR3: ASSPHLELSPSSNTGELF

J: TRBJ1-5
D: NA
V: TRBV3-1/TRBV3-2
CDR3: ASSPRGNQPQH

J: TRBJ2-7
D: NA
V: TRBV15
CDR3: ATSRKDSPRQY

J: TRBJ2-7
D: TRBD1
V: TRBV19
CDR3: ASRARGQGGPYEQY

J: TRBJ2-4
D: TRBD1
V: TRBV4-1
CDR3: ASSQVLGQGNSRDIQY

J: TRBJ1-2
D: NA
V: TRBV19
CDR3: ASSPQGYGYT

J: TRBJ2-5
D: TRBD2
V: TRBV5-6
CDR3: ASSRRTLGGETQY

J: TRBJ1-5
D: NA
V: TRBV6-5
CDR3: ASRLTRGGYQPQH

J: TRBJ1-1
D: NA
V: TRBV5-1
CDR3: ASSLDGGAAEAF

J: TRBJ1-4
D: NA
V: TRBV7-6
CDR3: ASSPTGPFIEKLF

J: TRBJ2-1
D: NA
V: TRBV7-6
CDR3: ASSLAGMEAQF

J: TRBJ1-2
D: TRBD1
V: TRBV28
CDR3: ASSPYRGVSYGYT

J: TRBJ2-7
D: NA
V: TRBV2
CDR3: ASSRDRTGRD

J: TRBJ2-3
D: NA
V: TRBV19
CDR3: ASSIDILAGLTDTQY

J: TRBJ2-3
D: NA
V: TRBV7-2
CDR3: ASSLVGGSTDTQY

J: TRBJ2-2
D: NA
V: TRBV7-2
CDR3: ASSFTVNTGELF

J: TRBJ1-5
D: NA
V: TRBV7-8
CDR3: ASSLSGINQPQH

J: TRBJ2-1
D: TRBD2
V: TRBV5-1
CDR3: ASSLERGGKNEQF

J: TRBJ2-7
D: TRBD2
V: TRBV7-3
CDR3: ASSLAGGADEQY

J: TRBJ2-5
D: TRBD1
V: TRBV7-2
CDR3: ASSPTSGQFMTETQY

J: TRBJ2-7
D: TRBD1
V: TRBV6-7
CDR3: ASTHRGRLSSYEQY

J: TRBJ2-1
D: TRBD2
V: TRBV24-1
CDR3: ATRAPGLAGTGEQF

J: TRBJ2-5
D: NA
V: TRBV12-3/TRBV12-4
CDR3: ASSLVQGQTQY

J: TRBJ2-1
D: TRBD2
V: TRBV6-6
CDR3: ASSYTGLAGGNEQF

J: TRBJ2-7
D: NA
V: TRBV14
CDR3: ASSQAFLYEQY

J: TRBJ2-7
D: NA
V: TRBV7-9
CDR3: ASSLASSNEQY

J: TRBJ1-1
D: TRBD1
V: TRBV12-3/TRBV12-4
CDR3: ASSQGALTEAF

J: TRBJ1-4
D: NA
V: TRBV4-2
CDR3: ASSQDLIANEKLF